These 24 T cell receptor beta chains were all obtained from the same sample, sequenced in a study of T cell clusters in autoimmune cytopenias. One tube held mixed TRB-A and TRB-B primer pools for touch-down PCR. TCRdb re-called the multiplex PCR reads, yielding one record per CDR3 amino acid sequence without DNA. This sample contains over 5,500 distinct CDR3 sequences. Some 34,000 genome equivalents of blood DNA were amplified for TRB. The same sample was also used in a study of T cell repertoires in aging, cancer and after chemotherapy.

Input material: peripheral blood. These receptor sequences come from a human donor in good health.

This sequence joins TRBV20-1 and TRBJ2-7; TCRdb names TRBD2, which stays unverified in the absence of DNA. This CDR3 is built from 15 residues. Germline V gene lookup returns CDR1 DFQATT and CDR2 SNEGSKA (reference sequence). This CDR3 reads CSASITAGNIHEQYF.

J is TRBJ1-2 and V is TRBV7-2; TCRdb outputs TRBD1, but without DNA this stays unchecked. Germline-derived CDR1 and CDR2 are SGHTA and FQGNSA. CDR3 length: 15 residues. The CDR3 spells CASSPSQGSSGGYTF.

This clonotype is called medium-sized based on its frequency. This chain connects TRBV6-5 to TRBJ1-4. There are 14 residues in the CDR3. Per germline, CDR1 MNHEY and CDR2 SVGAGI. The CDR3 spells CASSLAATNEKLFF.

Measured by frequency, this clonotype is medium-sized. This rearrangement joins TRBV5-4 to TRBJ2-2; there is no DNA to check the TCRdb D call of TRBD1. This CDR3 has 16 amino acids. CDR1 is SGHNT and CDR2 is YYREEE in the germline V gene (reference sequence). The CDR3 is CASSWRGLDGPGELFF.

Measured by frequency, this clonotype is medium-sized. The chain links TRBV29-1 to TRBJ2-1; the TCRdb call, TRBD2, lacks DNA for checking. CDR1 SQVTM and CDR2 ANQGSEA come from the germline V gene. The CDR3 loop spans 13 amino acids. CDR3 residues: CSVNSGVYNEQFF.

The V call is TRBV6-4, the J call TRBJ2-1; as DNA is missing, the TRBD2 call by TCRdb cannot be tested. The CDR3 covers 15 residues. In germline, CDR1 is MRHNA, CDR2 SNTAGT. The chain's CDR3 is CASSSGTSLYNEQFF.

Considering frequency, this clonotype is medium-sized. V and J are TRBV19 and TRBJ2-1; the D gene TCRdb calls, TRBD1, cannot be checked with no DNA. CDR3 length: 15 amino acids. Germline-derived CDR1 and CDR2 are LNHDA and SQIVND (reference sequence). CDR3 residues: CASSFDRAPYNEQFF.

The rearrangement joins TRBV24-1 to TRBJ2-6; the TCRdb D gene call, TRBD1, has no DNA to confirm it. The CDR3 sequence is 18 residues long. CDR1 and CDR2 (germline): KGHDR, SFDVKD. CDR3 in amino acids: CATSDPDRGGPGANVLTF.

The chain joins TRBV5-1 to TRBJ2-3; the D gene TCRdb calls, TRBD2, cannot be checked with no DNA. The germline V gene encodes CDR1 SGHRS and CDR2 YFSETQ. The CDR3 consists of 16 residues. The CDR3 loop reads CASSLGLANSRDTQYF.

J is TRBJ2-5 and V is TRBV11-2; TCRdb proposes TRBD1, but this gene call is untestable without DNA. CDR1 and CDR2 from the germline V gene are SGHAT and FQNNGV. The CDR3 is made up of 18 amino acids. This chain's CDR3 is CASSPLEGSWQDSETQYF.

This clonotype is identified as medium-sized from frequency. The J gene is TRBJ2-1, the V gene TRBV5-6; the D call of TRBD1 rests on TCRdb alone, since no DNA is present to check it. From germline, CDR1 is SGHDT and CDR2 YYEEEE. The CDR3 runs to 14 residues. The CDR3: CASTGGPMDNEQFF.

The chain recombines TRBV7-3 with TRBJ2-3; the TRBD2 assignment by TCRdb is unverifiable without DNA. The germline CDR1 and CDR2 sequences are SGHTA and FQGTGA. This CDR3 has 14 residues. The CDR3 is CASSRGGRSDTQYF.

V gene TRBV7-2 combines with J gene TRBJ2-3. The CDR3 is 14 amino acids. Germline values: CDR1 SGHTA, CDR2 FQGNSA. The CDR3 is CASTSAGVADTQYF.

The chain has TRBV11-2 and TRBJ1-5. This CDR3 has 13 amino acids. Germline V gene lookup returns CDR1 SGHAT and CDR2 FQNNGV. The CDR3 loop is CASSLDLTQPQHF.

This chain uses TRBV18 with TRBJ1-4; TCRdb picks TRBD1, but there is no DNA to check that call. Germline CDR1 reads KGHSH; CDR2 reads LQKENI. The CDR3 sequence is 17 residues long. CDR3 protein: CASSPLRQGRTNEKLFF.

The rearrangement links TRBV20-1 to TRBJ2-1; the D call from TCRdb, TRBD1, cannot be confirmed without DNA. CDR1 and CDR2 from the germline V gene are DFQATT and SNEGSKA (reference sequence). There are 12 residues in the CDR3. CDR3 region: CSAHLAGPGEFF.

The J gene is TRBJ1-1, the V gene TRBV5-1; the D gene TCRdb calls, TRBD1, cannot be checked with no DNA. CDR1 and CDR2 from the germline V gene are SGHRS and YFSETQ. The CDR3 totals 13 residues. This chain's CDR3 is CASSLNRAEEAFF.

Measured by frequency, this clonotype is medium-sized. V and J are TRBV6-6 and TRBJ1-2; TCRdb proposes TRBD1, but this gene call is untestable without DNA. The CDR3 contains 16 residues. The germline V gene encodes CDR1 MNHNY and CDR2 SVGAGI (reference sequence). This CDR3 is CASSYSRQDTNYGYTF.

Its frequency marks this clonotype as medium-sized. This sequence joins TRBV10-3 and TRBJ2-7. CDR3 size: 12 residues. CDR1 and CDR2 (germline): ENHRY, SYGVKD. CDR3 sequence reads: CAISEASYEQYF.

This clonotype is medium-sized (0.01 to 0.1%) by frequency. The rearrangement uses TRBV27 and TRBJ2-7; the TRBD1 assignment by TCRdb is unverifiable without DNA. CDR3 length: 14 amino acids. Germline lookup yields CDR1 MNHEY and CDR2 SMNVEV (reference sequence). Here the CDR3 reads CASRGIQGGYEQYF.

The genes are TRBV24-1 and TRBJ2-5; there is no DNA to check the TCRdb D call of TRBD1. The CDR3 is 15 amino acids. CDR1 and CDR2 from the germline V gene are KGHDR and SFDVKD. The CDR3 loop reads CATSDRTGGRETQYF.

The chain joins TRBV28 to TRBJ1-4; TCRdb's D call of TRBD1 is untestable without DNA. CDR1 is MDHEN and CDR2 is SYDVKM in the germline V gene. The CDR3 has 14 residues. The CDR3 protein is CASRGGTGGEKLFF.

This clonotype is identified as medium-sized from frequency. The CDR3 sequence: CASSRQPATNEKLFF. The chain employs TRBV19 and TRBJ1-4; TCRdb returns TRBD1, unconfirmable since there is no DNA. The length of the CDR3 is 15 residues. Germline lookup yields CDR1 LNHDA and CDR2 SQIVND (reference sequence).

By frequency, this clonotype is medium-sized. This chain uses TRBV29-1 with TRBJ2-1; TCRdb reports TRBD2, a call that lacks DNA to check it against. CDR3 size: 18 residues. Per germline, CDR1 SQVTM and CDR2 ANQGSEA. Here the CDR3 reads CSVEDFSLGLAVYNEQFF.